The 2 T cell receptor beta chains below come from one sample, sequenced in a study of blood T cell repertoires in COVID-19. Here immunoSEQ multiplex PCR was the method, and the copy in TCRdb shows in-frame clones only, minus some. The sample yields 360,000 or so clones, around 90% seen once. Sequencing was carried out using peripheral blood. The receptors originated from a man between 18 and 29 years old with active or convalescent COVID-19.

The chain combines TRBV6-2 or TRBV6-3 with TRBJ2-1; 11 bases match TRBD2. J was trimmed by 2 bases and V by 6 bases; bases with no gene match: 9. Germline assignment: CDR1 MNHEY and CDR2 SVGEGT. This CDR3 comprises 17 residues. CDR3 coding DNA: TGTGCCAGCAGCAGCCTACCTAGCGGGGGGACCTACAATGAGCAGTTCTTC. It translates to CASSSLPSGGTYNEQFF.

The gene calls are TRBV6-6 and TRBJ1-1; D perhaps matches TRBD1 (5 bases). This CDR3 region has 13 residues. The V and J ends lost 7 bases and 3 bases respectively, with 12 bases between them. Germline values: CDR1 MNHNY, CDR2 SVGAGI (reference sequence). CDR3 nucleotides: TGTGCCAGCACCGGGCGGGGGTACACTGAAGCTTTCTTT. This sequence encodes CASTGRGYTEAFF.